Below are 30 T cell receptor beta chains sequenced from a single sample in a study of early T cells in non-severe SARS-CoV-2 infection. Each CDR3 protein gets one entry after TCRdb re-called the 5' RACE reads with MiXCR. The sample records more than 35,000 distinct CDR3 sequences, 11% being singletons. The sequenced material came from whole blood. The receptors originated from an adult who was a healthcare worker with PCR-confirmed SARS-CoV-2 infection or an uninfected control (not recorded which).

On this clonotype itself: A much larger clonotype is one base distant, so this may be a read error. The chain is built from TRBV7-2 and TRBJ1-5; 7 bases map to TRBD1. The CDR3 is 16 amino acids. Germline values: CDR1 SGHTA, CDR2 FQGNSA. Trimming at V came to 1 base and at J to 7 bases, leaving 10 bases not matched to a gene. In DNA, the CDR3 is TGTGCCAGCAGCTTAGGCGTACCGGGACAGAAACAGCCCCAGCATTTT. Protein: CASSLGVPGQKQPQHF.

The chain couples TRBV9 to TRBJ2-2; 8 nucleotides match TRBD1. The CDR3 has 15 amino acids. Germline V gene data show CDR1 as SGDLS and CDR2 as YYNGEE. Unmatched junction bases numbered 8, after V lost 3 bases and J lost 7 bases. The CDR3 spells CASSADRDQGGELFF. The CDR3 DNA sequence: TGTGCCAGCAGCGCGGACAGGGATCAAGGCGGGGAGCTGTTTTTT.

This clonotype was observed at least ten times. J is TRBJ2-2 and V is TRBV7-9; weak D call: TRBD1 (5 bases). The V gene's germline CDR1 is SEHNR and CDR2 FQNEAQ (reference sequence). V was cut by 6 bases and J by 4 bases, with 15 bases left in between. The CDR3 consists of 15 residues. CDR3 nucleotide sequence: TGTGCCAGCAGGACCGAGGACACCGGCACCGGGGAGCTGTTTTTT. The encoded protein is CASRTEDTGTGELFF.

This clonotype was recorded a few times. This chain connects TRBV6-5 to TRBJ2-5; 8 bases line up with TRBD2. The CDR3 has 16 amino acids. Trimming removed 5 bases from V and 5 bases from J; junction bases left unmatched: 13. Germline values: CDR1 MNHEY, CDR2 SVGAGI. The CDR3 sequence: CASSTASGRSLETQYF. The CDR3 bases are TGTGCCAGCAGTACAGCGAGCGGGAGATCTCTGGAGACCCAGTACTTC.

This clonotype has just a few counts. This chain links TRBV12-3 or TRBV12-4 with TRBJ2-7; 8 nucleotides agree with TRBD1. Trimming removed 5 bases from V and 2 bases from J; junction bases left unmatched: 8. This CDR3 comprises 15 residues. The DNA for the CDR3 is TGTGCCAGCAGTCCCACCCAGGGGGCCGCCTACGAGCAGTACTTC. It translates to CASSPTQGAAYEQYF.

This chain uses TRBV5-4 with TRBJ2-4; 8 nucleotides line up with TRBD2. CDR3 length equals 16 residues. V trimming: 0 bases; J trimming: 7 bases; junction bases outside the gene matches: 9. The germline V gene encodes CDR1 SGHNT and CDR2 YYREEE (reference sequence). CDR3 DNA sequence: TGTGCCAGCAGCTTGGGAAGCGGGAGAGGTCACAACATTCAGTACTTC. Translating gives CASSLGSGRGHNIQYF.

This chain uses TRBV6-2 or TRBV6-3 with TRBJ2-7, with a possible D match to TRBD1 (6 bases). Germline lookup yields CDR1 MNHEY and CDR2 SVGEGT. The germline V and J ends were trimmed by 5 bases and 3 bases, with 11 bases remaining between them. The CDR3 spans 13 residues. CDR3 sequence reads: CASSNTGSYEQYF. The CDR3 DNA is TGTGCCAGCAGTAATACAGGGAGCTACGAGCAGTACTTC.

This clonotype is medium-sized. This chain joins TRBV12-3 or TRBV12-4 and TRBJ2-1, with 15 bases identical to TRBD2. Losses at the gene ends were 5 bases for V and 9 bases for J; bases not matched to a gene: 8. The CDR3 length is 16 residues. The CDR3: CASSPPGLAGGAEQFF. CDR3 nucleotide sequence: TGTGCCAGCAGTCCACCAGGACTAGCGGGAGGGGCTGAGCAGTTCTTC.

The chain combines TRBV28 with TRBJ1-1; a possible D gene is TRBD1 (5 bases). Deletions cut 8 bases from V and 5 bases from J, with 15 bases between. CDR3 size: 13 residues. Germline V gives CDR1 MDHEN, CDR2 SYDVKM. CDR3 DNA sequence: TGTGCCAGCCGCCCTGGACGGGGGACTGAAGCTTTCTTT. This codes for CASRPGRGTEAFF.

The chain has TRBV27 and TRBJ1-2; 8 nucleotides agree with TRBD1. This CDR3 has 15 amino acids. Per germline, CDR1 MNHEY and CDR2 SMNVEV (reference sequence). The V and J ends lost 2 bases and 1 base, in that order; junction bases with no gene match: 3. CDR3 nucleotides: TGTGCCAGCAGTTTAGCAGGGGGCTTTAACTATGGCTACACCTTC. Translated, it gives CASSLAGGFNYGYTF.

This clonotype appeared a few times. The chain recombines TRBV3-1 with TRBJ2-2; D call uncertain. The CDR3 is 13 amino acids. Deletions cut 0 bases from V and 6 bases from J, with 5 bases between. Germline assignment: CDR1 LGHDT and CDR2 YNNKEL (reference sequence). CDR3 sequence: CASSQDKAGELFF. CDR3 DNA: TGTGCCAGCAGCCAAGACAAGGCCGGGGAGCTGTTTTTT.

This clonotype was seen a handful of times. The chain joins TRBV10-3 to TRBJ2-2, with a possible D match to TRBD1 (6 bases). Deletions cut 7 bases from V and 8 bases from J, with 8 bases between. This CDR3 is built from 11 residues. Germline lookup yields CDR1 ENHRY and CDR2 SYGVKD. The DNA of the CDR3 is TGTGCCATCAAGGGGGAAGGGGAGCTGTTTTTT. It translates to CAIKGEGELFF.

This clonotype came up many times. The rearrangement joins TRBV28 to TRBJ2-7, with D perhaps assigned TRBD1 or TRBD2 (5 bases each). Germline lookup yields CDR1 MDHEN and CDR2 SYDVKM. This CDR3 is 14 amino acids long. V lost 2 bases to trimming and J lost 2 bases, with 10 bases between them. CDR3 coding DNA: TGTGCCAGCAGTTTAGTTGGGGGTACCTACGAGCAGTACTTC. Amino acids: CASSLVGGTYEQYF.

This clonotype showed up many times. The chain has TRBV2 and TRBJ2-2, with TRBD2 matching over 9 bases. The germline V gene encodes CDR1 SNHLY and CDR2 FYNNEI. V shed 5 bases and J 3 bases; nucleotides not matched to a gene: 7. The CDR3 loop spans 16 amino acids. The CDR3 loop reads CASSRRRLADTGELFF. CDR3 coding DNA: TGTGCCAGCAGTCGCAGGAGACTAGCGGACACCGGGGAGCTGTTTTTT.

This clonotype came up many times. CDR3 DNA sequence: TGCAGTGCTGTGGGGCCTAGCGGGTTATCAGATACGCAGTATTTT. It translates to CSAVGPSGLSDTQYF. The rearrangement uses TRBV20-1 and TRBJ2-3, with 8 nucleotides matching TRBD2. The CDR3 length is 15 residues. Germline CDR1 reads DFQATT; CDR2 reads SNEGSKA (reference sequence). V lost 5 bases to trimming and J lost 4 bases; unmatched junction nucleotides: 11.

This clonotype has only a few counts. The genes are TRBV4-2 and TRBJ2-1; 10 bases match TRBD2. This CDR3 region has 20 residues. Germline trimming cut 1 base from V and 4 bases from J; bases unmatched to any gene: 16. The V gene's germline CDR1 is LGHNA and CDR2 YNFKEQ. The CDR3 DNA reads TGTGCCAGCAGCCAAGGGTTTCTAGCGGGAGTTGGAAGGGTATACAATGAGCAGTTCTTC. This codes for CASSQGFLAGVGRVYNEQFF.

V is TRBV6-2 or TRBV6-3 and J is TRBJ2-7, with TRBD2 identical over 7 bases. The CDR3 totals 17 residues. The germline CDR1 and CDR2 sequences are MNHEY and SVGEGT. The trim removed 2 bases at V and 0 bases at J, leaving 10 bases unmatched. The CDR3 region has the DNA TGTGCCAGCAGTTACGGGGCTAGCGGAAAAATCTCCTACGAGCAGTACTTC. Its translation: CASSYGASGKISYEQYF.

This clonotype has only a few counts. V gene TRBV9 combines with J gene TRBJ1-5; 8 bases fit TRBD1. CDR3 length: 14 amino acids. After removal of 3 bases from V and 2 bases from J, the junction contained 1 base not matched to a gene. CDR1 is SGDLS and CDR2 is YYNGEE in the germline V gene. Here the CDR3 DNA reads TGTGCCAGCAGCGCACAGGGGGGCAATCAGCCCCAGCATTTT. Its translation: CASSAQGGNQPQHF.

The rearrangement uses TRBV7-9 and TRBJ2-5; perhaps TRBD1 as D (5 bases). V was trimmed by 5 bases and J by 5 bases, leaving 6 bases between them. The CDR3 contains 11 residues. CDR1 SEHNR and CDR2 FQNEAQ come from the germline V gene (reference sequence). The CDR3 sequence: CASSPGETQYF. The CDR3 coding sequence is TGTGCCAGCAGCCCAGGGGAGACCCAGTACTTC.

Many counts were recorded for this clonotype. The V call is TRBV18, the J call TRBJ2-1, with 7 nucleotides matching TRBD2. J gave up 6 bases and V 2 bases, and 7 bases lay outside the gene matches. This CDR3 has 15 amino acids. Germline-derived CDR1 and CDR2 are KGHSH and LQKENI. CDR3 amino acids: CASSPSGNYLNEQFF. CDR3 DNA: TGTGCCAGCTCACCAAGCGGGAACTATCTCAATGAGCAGTTCTTC.

This clonotype was detected many times. This rearrangement joins TRBV28 to TRBJ1-2; 8 bases agree with TRBD1. The CDR3 is 15 residues long. V lost 8 bases, J lost 3 bases, and 11 bases stayed unmatched. CDR1 MDHEN and CDR2 SYDVKM come from the germline V gene. The CDR3 DNA reads TGTGCCAGCTGTAACATAGGACAGGGTGACTATGGCTACACCTTC. This sequence encodes CASCNIGQGDYGYTF.

This clonotype was seen repeatedly, ten times or more. This chain joins TRBV20-1 and TRBJ2-1; no firm D call. This CDR3 has 15 residues. Germline CDR1 is DFQATT and CDR2 is SNEGSKA (reference sequence). The V end lost 3 bases, the J end lost 0 bases, and 12 bases lay between the germline ends. The CDR3 loop reads CSASRQPASYNEQFF. In nucleotides, the CDR3 is TGCAGTGCTAGTCGGCAACCTGCCTCCTACAATGAGCAGTTCTTC.

By sample share, this clonotype is medium-sized. J is TRBJ2-1 and V is TRBV11-2; perhaps TRBD2 as D (7 bases). There are 15 residues in the CDR3. In germline, CDR1 is SGHAT, CDR2 FQNNGV. The V end lost 5 bases, the J end lost 9 bases, and 20 bases lay between the germline ends. CDR3 coding DNA: TGTGCCAGCAGCCCCAGGGAGCGGAGGGGGGGTGAGCAGTTCTTC. This encodes CASSPRERRGGEQFF. Combining the CDR3 with reference TRBV11-2 and TRBJ2-1 gives the whole variable domain EAGVAQSPRYKIIEKRQSVAFWCNPISGHATLYWYQQILGQGPKLLIQFQNNGVVDDSQLPKDRFSAERLKGVDSTLKIQPAKLEDSAVYLCASSPRERRGGEQFFGPGTRLTVL.

This clonotype was counted only a few times. The genes are TRBV28 and TRBJ1-5; D gene ambiguous. Germline assignment: CDR1 MDHEN and CDR2 SYDVKM. The CDR3 spans 12 residues. The V and J ends lost 9 bases and 4 bases respectively, with 10 bases between them. Here the CDR3 reads CASQTLNQPQHF. Written as DNA, the CDR3 is TGTGCCAGTCAGACACTAAATCAGCCCCAGCATTTT.

The chain carries TRBV13 and TRBJ2-7, with D unclear. The CDR3 length is 16 residues. V shed 2 bases and J shed 6 bases, with 20 bases lying between them. Germline loops: CDR1 PRHDT, CDR2 FYEKMQ (reference sequence). The CDR3 DNA sequence: TGTGCCAGCAGCTTAAGGAGCCGGGTCGCATGGGGCGAGCAGTACTTC. Amino acid sequence: CASSLRSRVAWGEQYF.

This clonotype was observed a handful of times. The chain has TRBV25-1 and TRBJ1-4; no firm D call. CDR3 size: 16 residues. Trimming shortened V by 1 base and J by 7 bases, and 16 bases separated the two germline ends. CDR1 is MGHDK and CDR2 is SYGVNS in the germline V gene. CDR3 nucleotides: TGTGCCAGCAGTGAATTCCGTCCCCTAAAGGGTGAAAAACTGTTTTTT. It is translated as CASSEFRPLKGEKLFF.

This clonotype has at least ten counts. CDR3 residues: CASSARAKNIQYF. In DNA form, the CDR3 reads TGTGCCAGCAGCGCCCGCGCTAAAAACATTCAGTACTTC. The V call is TRBV13, the J call TRBJ2-4; D is unclear. Germline loops: CDR1 PRHDT, CDR2 FYEKMQ (reference sequence). This CDR3 has 13 amino acids. V lost 5 bases and J 4 bases, leaving 9 bases between the germline ends.

This clonotype was counted between two and nine times. The CDR3 nucleotides are TGTGCCAGCAGCCAATCCCAGGGTTATACGCAGTATTTT. This encodes CASSQSQGYTQYF. The rearrangement uses TRBV4-2 and TRBJ2-3; D may be TRBD1 (5 bases). CDR1 LGHNA and CDR2 YNFKEQ come from the germline V gene. The V end lost 2 bases, the J end lost 7 bases, and 10 bases lay between the germline ends. The CDR3 spans 13 residues.

This clonotype was counted ten times or more. The chain carries TRBV7-2 and TRBJ1-1; D may be TRBD1 (6 bases). V was shortened by 5 bases and J by 5 bases, with 18 bases between the two germline ends. CDR1 and CDR2 (germline): SGHTA, FQGNSA. The length of the CDR3 is 15 residues. This CDR3 is CASSTRGGAGTEAFF. For the CDR3, the DNA is TGTGCCAGCAGCACCCGGGGGGGCGCAGGGACTGAAGCTTTCTTT. Supplemented by reference TRBV7-2 and TRBJ1-1, the full variable domain reads GAGVSQSPSNKVTEKGKDVELRCDPISGHTALYWYRQSLGQGLEFLIYFQGNSAPDKSGLPSDRFSAERTGGSVSTLTIQRTQQEDSAVYLCASSTRGGAGTEAFFGQGTRLTVV.

The chain combines TRBV5-4 with TRBJ2-3; 11 bases fit TRBD2. The CDR3 is 18 amino acids. CDR1 is SGHNT, CDR2 YYREEE, per germline (reference sequence). Losses at the gene ends were 4 bases for V and 4 bases for J; bases not matched to a gene: 14. CDR3 amino acids: CASSRRRISGRGADTQYF. CDR3 coding DNA: TGTGCCAGCAGCCGACGAAGGATTAGCGGGAGGGGTGCAGATACGCAGTATTTT. The whole variable domain, filled in from reference TRBV5-4 and TRBJ2-3, reads ETGVTQSPTHLIKTRGQQVTLRCSSQSGHNTVSWYQQALGQGPQFIFQYYREEENGRGNFPPRFSGLQFPNYSSELNVNALELDDSALYLCASSRRRISGRGADTQYFGPGTRLTVL.